Listed below are T cell receptor beta chains from one sample, sequenced in a study of technical replicates of blood from several donors. Some clones are missing from TCRdb's copy, which holds only in-frame ones; the method was immunoSEQ multiplex PCR. The data show tens of thousands of clones, with roughly 93% seen just once and roughly 0.25% held by the top ten. The sample consisted of T cells isolated from PBMCs. The receptors here all came from a human donor in good health. CDR3s include the opening cysteine and the closing phenylalanine or tryptophan. D genes are given only for firm matches. Clone size, where shown, is once, few, many, or a class for clones that have expanded.

CDR3 DNA | CDR3 protein | clone size | D gene | J gene | V gene
TGTGCCAGCAGCTGGGACAGGGGGCATACTGAAGCTTTCTTT | CASSWDRGHTEAFF | - | TRBD1 | TRBJ1-1 | TRBV5-6
TGTGCCAGCAGCTTGCGAGGACAGAGGAACACTGAAGCTTTCTTT | CASSLRGQRNTEAFF | - | - | TRBJ1-1 | TRBV11-3
TGTGCCAGCAGTTACTCATGGCAGGGGGTCTCCTACGAGCAGTACTTC | CASSYSWQGVSYEQYF | once | TRBD1 | TRBJ2-7 | TRBV6-5
TGTGCCAGCAGCGTTACAGGGGAGTCGGGGGCCAACGTCCTGACTTTC | CASSVTGESGANVLTF | - | TRBD1 | TRBJ2-6 | TRBV9
TGTGCCAGCAGTTTATGGGGGGGCCGCCAGCCCCAGCATTTT | CASSLWGGRQPQHF | - | - | TRBJ1-5 | TRBV27
TGTGCCAGCAGCCTATTTCCCGGGACAGACGAACTTGAAGCTTTCTTT | CASSLFPGTDELEAFF | - | TRBD1 | TRBJ1-1 | TRBV5-6
TGTGCCAGCAGTTACGGCGGGGGCTGGGAGCAGTACTTC | CASSYGGGWEQYF | - | - | TRBJ2-7 | TRBV6-5
TGTGCCACCCGGCCCGAGGCCAGTTACGAGCAGTACTTC | CATRPEASYEQYF | few | - | TRBJ2-7 | TRBV2
TGTGCCAGCAGCCCCTTTCTAGCGGTCCCTGGGGTGGAGCAGTACTTC | CASSPFLAVPGVEQYF | - | TRBD2 | TRBJ2-7 | TRBV7-2
TGTGCCAGCAGTCAGGGGAGGAACACTGAAGCTTTCTTT | CASSQGRNTEAFF | - | - | TRBJ1-1 | TRBV6-6
TGTGCCAGCAATCTGGGGGGGTGGGAGAGCAATCAGCCCCAGCATTTT | CASNLGGWESNQPQHF | - | - | TRBJ1-5 | TRBV2
TGTGCCAGCAGCTTGGCCTCTCGAATCCAGGGACAAGAGACCCAGTACTTC | CASSLASRIQGQETQYF | - | - | TRBJ2-5 | TRBV5-4
TGCGCCAGCAGTCTGCCCGAGGTGGGAGATACGCAGTATTTT | CASSLPEVGDTQYF | once | - | TRBJ2-3 | TRBV10-2
TGTGCCAGCAGTATAAGCGGACAGTTGAACACCATATATTTT | CASSISGQLNTIYF | - | - | TRBJ1-3 | TRBV14
TGTGCCAGCAGAGGAGACCGGGATTTTAGCAATCAGCCCCAGCATTTT | CASRGDRDFSNQPQHF | - | - | TRBJ1-5 | TRBV2
TGTGCCAGCGGCAAGGACAGGGAATTTTCACCCCTCCACTTT | CASGKDREFSPLHF | - | TRBD1 | TRBJ1-6 | TRBV27
TGTGCCAGCACCCCGGGACTCGGGGTGTATGAGCAGTTCTTC | CASTPGLGVYEQFF | - | - | TRBJ2-1 | TRBV6-5
TGTGCCAGCAGTTACAGGTTTAGCAATCAGCCCCAGCATTTT | CASSYRFSNQPQHF | - | - | TRBJ1-5 | TRBV28
TGTGCCAGCAGTGAAGGGACAGGGTTTCAGCCCCAGCATTTT | CASSEGTGFQPQHF | - | TRBD1 | TRBJ1-5 | TRBV2
TGTGCCAGCAGTTGGGACATCAATCAGCCCCAGCATTTT | CASSWDINQPQHF | - | - | TRBJ1-5 | TRBV27
TGTGCCTCCCGGTTAGGCCGGGTGAACACTGAAGCTTTCTTT | CASRLGRVNTEAFF | - | - | TRBJ1-1 | TRBV15
TGTGCCAGTAGTATATGGTCCCAGGTGAAACAGCCCCAGCATTTT | CASSIWSQVKQPQHF | - | - | TRBJ1-5 | TRBV19
TGTGCCAGCAGCGTAGACAGGGGGCATAATTCACCCCTCCACTTT | CASSVDRGHNSPLHF | - | TRBD1 | TRBJ1-6 | TRBV9
TGTGCCAGCAGCCCCGGCGGGGGCTCCTCCTACGAGCAGTACTTC | CASSPGGGSSYEQYF | - | - | TRBJ2-7 | TRBV28
TGTGCCAGCAGTTTCCACCCCGGCGGGGGGGATTTGTACGAGCAGTACTTC | CASSFHPGGGDLYEQYF | - | TRBD2 | TRBJ2-7 | TRBV28
TGTGCCAGCAGCTTAGTCCAGGTCACTGAAGCTTTCTTT | CASSLVQVTEAFF | - | - | TRBJ1-1 | TRBV11-3
TGTGCCAGCAGCTTAGGGGACAGATTCTACGAGCAGTACTTC | CASSLGDRFYEQYF | - | TRBD1 | TRBJ2-7 | TRBV7-9
TGTGCCAGCAGTTACGGGGCGGGGAGCACAGATACGCAGTATTTT | CASSYGAGSTDTQYF | - | - | TRBJ2-3 | TRBV6-5
TGTGCCAGTAGTATAGAGCGGGGAGGCACTGAAGCTTTCTTT | CASSIERGGTEAFF | - | - | TRBJ1-1 | TRBV19
TGTGCCAGCAGCCCCAGGGTCGGTACGCAGTATTTT | CASSPRVGTQYF | - | - | TRBJ2-3 | TRBV7-8
TGTGCCAGCAGACAGGGGGCTGGGGAGACCCAGTACTTC | CASRQGAGETQYF | - | TRBD1 | TRBJ2-5 | TRBV6-5
TGTGCCAGCAGGCGCGGGGATGAGCAGTTCTTC | CASRRGDEQFF | - | - | TRBJ2-1 | TRBV2
TGCGCCAGCAGTGAAATAGGGACAGGGGGCACTGAAGCTTTCTTT | CASSEIGTGGTEAFF | - | TRBD1 | TRBJ1-1 | TRBV10-1
TGCGCCAGCAGCTTGGAAGCGGGGCGGGCCGCTTACAATGAGCAGTTCTTC | CASSLEAGRAAYNEQFF | - | TRBD2 | TRBJ2-1 | TRBV5-1
TGCGCCAGCAGTCCTCCCCAAAAACCACAGGGGAACAATCAGCCCCAGCATTTT | CASSPPQKPQGNNQPQHF | - | TRBD1 | TRBJ1-5 | TRBV23-1
TGTGCCAGCAGTTTCACGGGGGGGACGAACTACGAGCAGTACTTC | CASSFTGGTNYEQYF | - | TRBD2 | TRBJ2-7 | TRBV28
TGTGCCAGCAGTGAAGTGACGGTGGGAGGGGCCCACTCCTACGAGCAGTACTTC | CASSEVTVGGAHSYEQYF | - | TRBD2 | TRBJ2-7 | TRBV6-1
TGCGCCAGCAGCCCGGACAACCACCAAGAGACCCAGTACTTC | CASSPDNHQETQYF | few | - | TRBJ2-5 | TRBV5-1
TGTGCCGGGGGAACTAGCGCGTACTACAATGAGCAGTTCTTC | CAGGTSAYYNEQFF | - | TRBD2 | TRBJ2-1 | TRBV2
TGTGCCAGCAGCATCCGACCGGACAGGAACACTGAAGCTTTCTTT | CASSIRPDRNTEAFF | - | - | TRBJ1-1 | TRBV2
TGTGCCAGCAGTTTGTACAGGGGATATCCTGAAGCTTTCTTT | CASSLYRGYPEAFF | - | TRBD1 | TRBJ1-1 | TRBV27
TGTGCCAGCAGCCTACTAGGAGGGGCCAAAAACATTCAGTACTTC | CASSLLGGAKNIQYF | - | - | TRBJ2-4 | TRBV27
TGTGCCAGTATGGGACAGGGGGCGAGTACTCACTTC | CASMGQGASTHF | - | TRBD1 | TRBJ2-7 | TRBV19
TGTGCCAGCAGTTTTGACAGAGTGGAATACGAGCAGTACTTC | CASSFDRVEYEQYF | - | - | TRBJ2-7 | TRBV6-1
TGTGCCAGCAGCTTCAACCTACAGGGAGAGCACTATGGCTACACCTTC | CASSFNLQGEHYGYTF | once | - | TRBJ1-2 | TRBV4-2
TGTGCCAGCAGCCTAGCGGGGGGGCAGGATGAGCAGTTCTTC | CASSLAGGQDEQFF | - | TRBD2 | TRBJ2-1 | TRBV11-1
TGTGCCAGCAGTAGGCTAGCGGGAGTTGGTGAGCAGTTCTTC | CASSRLAGVGEQFF | - | TRBD2 | TRBJ2-1 | TRBV6-4
TGTGCCAGCAGCTTACAAGGGACAGGAAGGCAAGAGACCCAGTACTTC | CASSLQGTGRQETQYF | - | TRBD1 | TRBJ2-5 | TRBV7-6
TGTGCCAGCAGCTTACCCTTACAGGGGAAGGGGTCTGGGGCCAACGTCCTGACTTTC | CASSLPLQGKGSGANVLTF | - | TRBD1 | TRBJ2-6 | TRBV7-9
TGTGCCTGGGAACATACAGGGAACGAGCAGTACTTC | CAWEHTGNEQYF | - | - | TRBJ2-7 | TRBV30
TGTGCCAGCAGCTTAGGCTTAGCAGCCACCTATTCCTACGAGCAGTACTTC | CASSLGLAATYSYEQYF | - | - | TRBJ2-7 | TRBV13
TGTGCCAGCCGAGGGGGCCCCAATCAGCCCCAGCATTTT | CASRGGPNQPQHF | - | TRBD1 | TRBJ1-5 | TRBV28
TGCAGCGTTGAGGGCGGGGGAGAGACCCAGTACTTC | CSVEGGGETQYF | - | TRBD2 | TRBJ2-5 | TRBV29-1
TGTGCCAGCAGCCCCACCCTTGGGCTCTATGGCTACACCTTC | CASSPTLGLYGYTF | once | - | TRBJ1-2 | TRBV11-2
TGTGCCAGCAGCGTAGGATTGGCGGGGGGCCGCACAGATACGCAGTATTTT | CASSVGLAGGRTDTQYF | - | TRBD2 | TRBJ2-3 | TRBV9
TGTGCCAGCAGTCCCGGGACAGGAATGAACACTGAAGCTTTCTTT | CASSPGTGMNTEAFF | - | TRBD1 | TRBJ1-1 | TRBV27
TGCGCCAGCAGCTCCCGGACAGGGAGAAACACCATATATTTT | CASSSRTGRNTIYF | - | TRBD1 | TRBJ1-3 | TRBV5-1
TGTGCCAGCCAGCGGGAAGCGGGAGTGAACAATGAGCAGTTCTTC | CASQREAGVNNEQFF | - | TRBD2 | TRBJ2-1 | TRBV6-4
TGTGCCAGCAGTGACGACACGAACACTGAAGCTTTCTTT | CASSDDTNTEAFF | - | - | TRBJ1-1 | TRBV6-4
TGTGCCAGCAGCGCTACCGGGACAGCCTCCTACGAGCAGTACTTC | CASSATGTASYEQYF | - | TRBD1 | TRBJ2-7 | TRBV9